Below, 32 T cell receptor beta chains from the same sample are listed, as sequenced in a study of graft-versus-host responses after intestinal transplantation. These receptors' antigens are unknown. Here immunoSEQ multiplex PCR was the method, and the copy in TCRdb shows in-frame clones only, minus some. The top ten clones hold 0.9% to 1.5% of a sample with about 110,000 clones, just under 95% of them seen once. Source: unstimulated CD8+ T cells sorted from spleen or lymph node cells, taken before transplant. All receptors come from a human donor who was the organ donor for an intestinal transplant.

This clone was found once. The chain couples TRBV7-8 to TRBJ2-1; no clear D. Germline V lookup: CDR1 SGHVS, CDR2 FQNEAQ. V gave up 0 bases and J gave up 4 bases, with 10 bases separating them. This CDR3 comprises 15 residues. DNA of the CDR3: TGTGCCAGCAGCTTAGCGTGGAGACCGTACAATGAGCAGTTCTTC. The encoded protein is CASSLAWRPYNEQFF.

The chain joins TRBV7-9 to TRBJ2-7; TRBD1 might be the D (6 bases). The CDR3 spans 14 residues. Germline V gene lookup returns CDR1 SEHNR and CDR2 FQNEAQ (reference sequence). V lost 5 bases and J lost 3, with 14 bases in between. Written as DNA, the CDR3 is TGTGCCAGCAGCCCGCCCGACAGGAACTACGAGCAGTACTTC. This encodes CASSPPDRNYEQYF.

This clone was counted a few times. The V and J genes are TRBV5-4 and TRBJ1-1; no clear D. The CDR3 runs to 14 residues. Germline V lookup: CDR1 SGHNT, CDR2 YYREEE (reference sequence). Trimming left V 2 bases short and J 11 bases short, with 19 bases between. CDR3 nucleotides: TGTGCCAGCAGCTTTCAAGGCGGGTTTATTGGGGCTTTCTTT. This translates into CASSFQGGFIGAFF.

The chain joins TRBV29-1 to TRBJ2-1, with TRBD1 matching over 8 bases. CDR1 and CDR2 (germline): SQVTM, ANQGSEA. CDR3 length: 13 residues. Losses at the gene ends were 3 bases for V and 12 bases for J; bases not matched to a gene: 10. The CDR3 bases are TGCAGCGTTGAGGGACAGGCTTCGATGGGGCAGTTCTTC. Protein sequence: CSVEGQASMGQFF.

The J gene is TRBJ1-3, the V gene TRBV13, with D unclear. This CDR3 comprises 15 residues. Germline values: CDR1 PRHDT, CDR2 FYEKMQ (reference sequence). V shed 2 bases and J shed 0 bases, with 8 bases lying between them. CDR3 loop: CASSLRARSGNTIYF. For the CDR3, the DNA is TGTGCCAGCAGCTTAAGGGCCCGCTCTGGAAACACCATATATTTT. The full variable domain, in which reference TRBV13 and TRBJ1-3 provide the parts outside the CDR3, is AAGVIQSPRHLIKEKRETATLKCYPIPRHDTVYWYQQGPGQDPQFLISFYEKMQSDKGSIPDRFSAQQFSDYHSELNMSSLELGDSALYFCASSLRARSGNTIYFGEGSWLTVV.

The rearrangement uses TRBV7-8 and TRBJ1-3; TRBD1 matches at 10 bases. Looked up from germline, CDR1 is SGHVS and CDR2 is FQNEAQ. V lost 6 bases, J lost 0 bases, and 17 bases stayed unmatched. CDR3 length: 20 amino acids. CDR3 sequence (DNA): TGTGCCAGCAGAAAGCGCAGGGACAGGGGCGATGTGAGCTCTGGAAACACCATATATTTT. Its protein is CASRKRRDRGDVSSGNTIYF. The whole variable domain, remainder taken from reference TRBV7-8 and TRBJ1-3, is GAGVSQSPRYKVAKRGQDVALRCDPISGHVSLFWYQQALGQGPEFLTYFQNEAQLDKSGLPSDRFFAERPEGSVSTLKIQRTQQEDSAVYLCASRKRRDRGDVSSGNTIYFGEGSWLTVV.

This CDR3 is CASSLNRGTEQFF. The CDR3 region has the DNA TGTGCCAGCAGCTTAAACAGGGGAACCGAGCAGTTCTTC. The chain couples TRBV11-2 to TRBJ2-1; 7 bases align to TRBD1. Germline V gene sequence: CDR1 SGHAT, CDR2 FQNNGV. The CDR3 is 13 amino acids. V was clipped by 2 bases and J by 10 bases; unmatched bases: 5.

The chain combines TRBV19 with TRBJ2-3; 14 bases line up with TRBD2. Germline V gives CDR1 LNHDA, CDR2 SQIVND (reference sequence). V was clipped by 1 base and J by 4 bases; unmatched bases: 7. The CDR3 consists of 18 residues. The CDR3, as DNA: TGTGCCAGTAGTATAGTCCATCCGGGACTAGCGGGAGCAGATACGCAGTATTTT. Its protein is CASSIVHPGLAGADTQYF.

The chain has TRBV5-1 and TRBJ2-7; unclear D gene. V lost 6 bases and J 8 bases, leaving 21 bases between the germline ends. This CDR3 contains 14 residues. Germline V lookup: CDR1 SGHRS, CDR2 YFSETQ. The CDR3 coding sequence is TGCGCCAGCACCCCCGTCCCCGGGCCATGGAAGCAGTACTTC. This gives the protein CASTPVPGPWKQYF.

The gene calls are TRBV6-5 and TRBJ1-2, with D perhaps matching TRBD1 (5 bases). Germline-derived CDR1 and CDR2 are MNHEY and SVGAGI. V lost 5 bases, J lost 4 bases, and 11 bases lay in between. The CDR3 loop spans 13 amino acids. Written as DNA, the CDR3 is TGTGCCAGCAGTCAAACAGGCCTCTATGGCTACACCTTC. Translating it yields CASSQTGLYGYTF.

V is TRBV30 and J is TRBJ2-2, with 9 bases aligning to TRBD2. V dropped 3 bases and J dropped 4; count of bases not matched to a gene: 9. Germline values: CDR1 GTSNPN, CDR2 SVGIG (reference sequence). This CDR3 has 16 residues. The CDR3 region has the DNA TGTGCCTGGAGCCCGTGGGGGACTAGCACCACCGGGGAGCTGTTTTTT. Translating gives CAWSPWGTSTTGELFF. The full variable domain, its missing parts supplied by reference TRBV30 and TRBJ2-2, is SQTIHQWPATLVQPVGSPLSLECTVEGTSNPNLYWYRQAAGRGLQLLFYSVGIGQISSEVPQNLSASRPQDRQFILSSKKLLLSDSGFYLCAWSPWGTSTTGELFFGEGSRLTVL.

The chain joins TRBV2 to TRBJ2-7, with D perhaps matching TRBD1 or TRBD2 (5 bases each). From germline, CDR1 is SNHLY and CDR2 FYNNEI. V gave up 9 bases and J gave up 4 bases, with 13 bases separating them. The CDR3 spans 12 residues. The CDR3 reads CASKKEGYEQYF. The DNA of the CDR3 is TGTGCCAGTAAAAAAGAGGGGTACGAGCAGTACTTC.

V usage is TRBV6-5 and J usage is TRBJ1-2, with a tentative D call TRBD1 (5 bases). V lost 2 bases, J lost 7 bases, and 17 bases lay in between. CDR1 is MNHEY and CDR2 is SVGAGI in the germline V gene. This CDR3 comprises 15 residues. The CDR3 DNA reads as TGTGCCAGCAGTTACATGGCAGGGAAGGGCCCTGGCTACACCTTC. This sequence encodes CASSYMAGKGPGYTF.

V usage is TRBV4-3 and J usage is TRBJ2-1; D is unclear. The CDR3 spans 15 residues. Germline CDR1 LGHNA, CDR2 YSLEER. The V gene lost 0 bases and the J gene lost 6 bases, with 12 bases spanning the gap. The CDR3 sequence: CASSQDHFGPNEQFF. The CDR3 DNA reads TGCGCCAGCAGCCAAGATCATTTCGGACCCAATGAGCAGTTCTTC.

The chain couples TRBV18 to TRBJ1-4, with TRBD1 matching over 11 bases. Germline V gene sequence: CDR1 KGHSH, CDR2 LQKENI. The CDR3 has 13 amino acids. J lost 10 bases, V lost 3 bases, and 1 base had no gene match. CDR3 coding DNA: TGTGCCAGCTCACCGGGACAGGGGGGAAAACTGTTTTTT. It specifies CASSPGQGGKLFF. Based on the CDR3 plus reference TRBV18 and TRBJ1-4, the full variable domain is NAGVMQNPRHLVRRRGQEARLRCSPMKGHSHVYWYRQLPEEGLKFMVYLQKENIIDESGMPKERFSAEFPKEGPSILRIQQVVRGDSAAYFCASSPGQGGKLFFGSGTQLSVL.

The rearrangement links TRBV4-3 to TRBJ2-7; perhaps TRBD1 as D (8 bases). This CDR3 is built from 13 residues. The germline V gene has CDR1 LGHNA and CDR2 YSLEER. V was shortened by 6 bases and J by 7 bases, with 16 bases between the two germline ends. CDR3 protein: CASSPGQGGEQYF. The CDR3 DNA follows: TGCGCCAGCAGTCCCGGACAGGGAGGGGAGCAGTACTTC.

This chain's CDR3 is CASQEGNYNEQFF. In DNA form, the CDR3 reads TGCGCCAGCCAGGAGGGAAATTACAATGAGCAGTTCTTC. This chain links TRBV5-1 with TRBJ2-1; D might be TRBD2 (6 bases). V gave up 7 bases and J gave up 4 bases, with 12 bases separating them. The CDR3 runs to 13 residues. CDR1 and CDR2 from the germline V gene are SGHRS and YFSETQ.

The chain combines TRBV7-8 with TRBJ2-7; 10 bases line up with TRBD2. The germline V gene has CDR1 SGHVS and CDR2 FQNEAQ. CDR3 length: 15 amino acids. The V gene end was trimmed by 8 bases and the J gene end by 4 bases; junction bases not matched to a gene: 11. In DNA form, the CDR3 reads TGTGCCAGCCGGCCAGCGGGAGGGCCGGTTTACGAGCAGTACTTC. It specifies CASRPAGGPVYEQYF.

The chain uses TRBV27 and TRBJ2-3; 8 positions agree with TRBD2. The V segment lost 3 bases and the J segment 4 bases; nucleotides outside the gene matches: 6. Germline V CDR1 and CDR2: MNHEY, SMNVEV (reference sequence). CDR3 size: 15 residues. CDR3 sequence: CASSFLRGRPDTQYF. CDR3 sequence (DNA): TGTGCCAGCAGTTTTTTGCGCGGGAGGCCAGATACGCAGTATTTT.

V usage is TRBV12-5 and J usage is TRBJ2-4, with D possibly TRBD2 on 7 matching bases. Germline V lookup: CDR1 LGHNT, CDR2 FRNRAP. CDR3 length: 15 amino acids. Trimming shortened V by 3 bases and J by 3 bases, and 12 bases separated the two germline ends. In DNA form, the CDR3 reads TGTGCTAGTGGTTTAGGGGGGGTTGTCAAAAACATTCAGTACTTC. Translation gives CASGLGGVVKNIQYF.

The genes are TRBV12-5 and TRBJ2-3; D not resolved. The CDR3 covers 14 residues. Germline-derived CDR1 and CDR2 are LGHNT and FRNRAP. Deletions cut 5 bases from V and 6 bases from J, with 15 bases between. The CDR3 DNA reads TGTGCTAGTGGTCCCGCAGACCCAAAGGATACGCAGTATTTT. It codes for CASGPADPKDTQYF.

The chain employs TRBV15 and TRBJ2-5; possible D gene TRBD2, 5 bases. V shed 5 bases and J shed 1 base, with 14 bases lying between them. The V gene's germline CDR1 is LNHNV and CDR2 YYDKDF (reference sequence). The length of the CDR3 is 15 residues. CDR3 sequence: CATSGGSWVQETQYF. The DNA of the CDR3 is TGTGCCACCAGCGGAGGTTCGTGGGTCCAAGAGACCCAGTACTTC. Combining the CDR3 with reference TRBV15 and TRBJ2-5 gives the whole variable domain DAMVIQNPRYQVTQFGKPVTLSCSQTLNHNVMYWYQQKSSQAPKLLFHYYDKDFNNEADTPDNFQSRRPNTSFCFLDIRSPGLGDTAMYLCATSGGSWVQETQYFGPGTRLLVL.

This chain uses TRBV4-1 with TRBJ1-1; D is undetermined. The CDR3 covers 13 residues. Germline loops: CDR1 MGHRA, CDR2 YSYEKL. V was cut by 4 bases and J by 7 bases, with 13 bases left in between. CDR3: CASSPPRADEAFF. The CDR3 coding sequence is TGCGCCAGCAGCCCTCCCCGGGCGGATGAAGCTTTCTTT.

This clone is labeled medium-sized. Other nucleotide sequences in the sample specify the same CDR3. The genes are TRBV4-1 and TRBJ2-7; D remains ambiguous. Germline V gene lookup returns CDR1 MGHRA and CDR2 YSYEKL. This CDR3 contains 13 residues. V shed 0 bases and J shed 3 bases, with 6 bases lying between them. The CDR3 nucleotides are TGCGCCAGCAGCCAAGATTTTGGCTACGAGCAGTACTTC. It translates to CASSQDFGYEQYF.

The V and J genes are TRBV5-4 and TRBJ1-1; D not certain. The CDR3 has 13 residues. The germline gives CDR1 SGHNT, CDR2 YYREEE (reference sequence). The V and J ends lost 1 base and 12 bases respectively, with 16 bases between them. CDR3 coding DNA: TGTGCCAGCAGCTTGAACGGACCTCTTGGAACTTTCTTT. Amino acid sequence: CASSLNGPLGTFF.

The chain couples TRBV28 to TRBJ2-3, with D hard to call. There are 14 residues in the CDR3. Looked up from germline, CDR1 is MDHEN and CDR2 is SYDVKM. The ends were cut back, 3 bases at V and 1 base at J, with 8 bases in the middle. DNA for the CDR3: TGTGCCAGCAGTTTTTCCTCAGGCACAGATACGCAGTATTTT. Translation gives CASSFSSGTDTQYF.

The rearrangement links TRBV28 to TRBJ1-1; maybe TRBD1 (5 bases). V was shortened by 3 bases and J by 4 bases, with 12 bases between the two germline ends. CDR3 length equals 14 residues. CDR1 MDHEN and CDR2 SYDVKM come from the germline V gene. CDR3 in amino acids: CASSFVQEVTEAFF. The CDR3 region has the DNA TGTGCCAGCAGTTTTGTACAGGAGGTCACTGAAGCTTTCTTT.

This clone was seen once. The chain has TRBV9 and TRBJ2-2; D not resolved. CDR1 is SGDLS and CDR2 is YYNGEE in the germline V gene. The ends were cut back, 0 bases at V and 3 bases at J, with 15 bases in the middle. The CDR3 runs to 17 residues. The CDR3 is CASSVGPSGVDTGELFF. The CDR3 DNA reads TGTGCCAGCAGCGTAGGTCCCTCAGGCGTGGACACCGGGGAGCTGTTTTTT. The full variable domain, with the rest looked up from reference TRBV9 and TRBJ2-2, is DSGVTQTPKHLITATGQRVTLRCSPRSGDLSVYWYQQSLDQGLQFLIQYYNGEERAKGNILERFSAQQFPDLHSELNLSSLELGDSALYFCASSVGPSGVDTGELFFGEGSRLTVL.

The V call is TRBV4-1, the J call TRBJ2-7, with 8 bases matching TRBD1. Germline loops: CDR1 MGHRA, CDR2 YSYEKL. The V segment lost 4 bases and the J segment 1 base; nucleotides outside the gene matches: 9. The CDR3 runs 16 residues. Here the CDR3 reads CASSRTGTGLSYEQYF. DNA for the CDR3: TGCGCCAGCAGCCGGACCGGGACAGGCCTATCCTACGAGCAGTACTTC.

CDR3 in DNA: TGTGCCAGCAGATCAACAGGGGCCTACGAGCAGTACTTC. Translated, it gives CASRSTGAYEQYF. The rearrangement uses TRBV6-5 and TRBJ2-7, with TRBD1 matching over 7 bases. CDR1 MNHEY and CDR2 SVGAGI come from the germline V gene. Trimming took 6 bases from V and 2 from J; bases not matched to a gene: 4. The CDR3 sequence is 13 residues long.

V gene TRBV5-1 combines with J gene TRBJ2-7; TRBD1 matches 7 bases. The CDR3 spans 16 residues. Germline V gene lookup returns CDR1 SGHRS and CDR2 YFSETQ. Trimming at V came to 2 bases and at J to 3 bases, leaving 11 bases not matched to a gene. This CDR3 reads CASSFAPGQSFYEQYF. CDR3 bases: TGCGCCAGCAGCTTCGCGCCGGGACAGTCCTTCTACGAGCAGTACTTC.

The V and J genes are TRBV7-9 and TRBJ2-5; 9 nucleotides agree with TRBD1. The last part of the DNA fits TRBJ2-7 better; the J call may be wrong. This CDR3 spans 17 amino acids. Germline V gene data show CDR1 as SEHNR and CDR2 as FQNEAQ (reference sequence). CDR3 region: CASSLTSDRGSSYEQYF. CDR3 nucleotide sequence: TGTGCCAGCAGCTTAACCAGCGACAGGGGGAGCTCCTACGAGCAGTACTTC.